One TCR beta chain is described in this entry. Its antigen remains unidentified. The input lacks base qualities; no much larger clone sits a single base away. This sample was taken from a study of T cell changes during pregnancy in multiple sclerosis (dated by TCRdb to the late 2010s). With respect to the entire study: In women with multiple sclerosis, the researchers looked at how the T cell repertoire shifted as pregnancy progressed.

Libraries were prepared through the immunoSEQ multiplex PCR assay. This immuneACCESS table, as held by TCRdb, lists in-frame sequences with V and J called but not all clones. Of the missing ones, under half trace to an unresolved V gene in checked studies; the others have no known cause. The sample contains 70,000 or so clones, 80% to 95% of them found a single time. The ten largest clonotypes hold less than 2% of the sample. V is trimmed back by 6 bases and J by 8 bases, and the junction contains 2 bases that no gene match accounts for. The CDR3 spans 13 residues, from the cysteine through the phenylalanine. CDR3 DNA is the only sequence kept; it has 39 bases, read in frame from the first base. According to the germline V gene, CDR1 reads SNHLY and CDR2 reads FYNNEI.

This sample comprised peripheral blood, obtained in the third trimester of pregnancy. This sequence originates from a female donor in good health, enrolled as a control in a pregnancy study. The rearrangement combines TRBV2 with TRBJ2-1, with TRBD2 matching 12 junction bases. The CDR3 reads CASSRLAGDEQFF. The nucleotides are TGTGCCAGCAGCAGACTAGCGGGGGATGAGCAGTTCTTC.